This TCR beta chain was sequenced during a study of identifying expanded T cells in peripheral blood. Study observations and caveats: Variance in clone template counts between approximately 2-week samples significantly increased with total template count across all healthy donors. Differentially abundant clones: 1 to 1.5 between replicates, about 16 at about 13 days, 19 to 20 at four.

Collection occurred without any documented infections or immune events in donors. This clone was recorded only once. Its target is not known. Assay: immunoSEQ multiplex PCR; the TCRdb copy retains only in-frame clones and omits some. This table has tens of thousands of clones, about 83% appearing once. This receptor was identified in a person between 18 and 75 years old in good health. Sequencing was carried out using blood.

The CDR3 nucleotides read TGTGCCAGCAGCTTTAGCGGGCAGCCCTACGAGCAGTACTTC. Protein sequence: CASSFSGQPYEQYF. V gene TRBV7-6 combines with J gene TRBJ2-7; 7 nucleotides line up with TRBD2. There are 14 residues in the CDR3. Unmatched junction bases numbered 4, after V lost 3 bases and J lost 2 bases. Germline V gives CDR1 SGHVS, CDR2 FNYEAQ.